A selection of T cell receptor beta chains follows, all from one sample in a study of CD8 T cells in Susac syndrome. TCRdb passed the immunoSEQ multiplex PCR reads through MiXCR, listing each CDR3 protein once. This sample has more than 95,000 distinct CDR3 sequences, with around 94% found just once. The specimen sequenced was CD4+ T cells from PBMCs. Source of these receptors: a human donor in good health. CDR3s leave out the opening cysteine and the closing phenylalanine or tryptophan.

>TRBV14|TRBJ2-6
ARVSADRGHTSGANVLT
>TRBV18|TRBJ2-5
ASSRQGIQETQY
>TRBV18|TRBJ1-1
ASSPSGRTEAF
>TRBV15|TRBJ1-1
ATSRHRQGRGNTEAF
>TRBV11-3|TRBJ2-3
ASSRQSTDTQY
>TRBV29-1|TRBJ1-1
SVVKQGARTEAF
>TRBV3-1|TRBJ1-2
ASSQGGRGYT
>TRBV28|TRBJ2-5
ASSPRDRRETQY
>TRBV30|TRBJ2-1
AWSPPRSGSKEWGYNEQF
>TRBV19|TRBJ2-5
ASSRIAETQY
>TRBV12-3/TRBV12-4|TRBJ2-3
ASSSNSGGERGPDTQY
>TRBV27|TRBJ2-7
ASSPSEGRVGEQY
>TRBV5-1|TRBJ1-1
ASSSRSDTEAF
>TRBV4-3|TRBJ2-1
ASSQEVDAPRKQF
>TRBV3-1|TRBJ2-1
ASSPFQDNEQF
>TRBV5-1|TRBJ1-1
ASSLDFTGGNTEAF
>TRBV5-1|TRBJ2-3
ASSSDGGTDTQY
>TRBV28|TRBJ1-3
ASSLPTLTGASSGNTIY
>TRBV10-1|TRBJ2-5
ATSMSLAGETQY
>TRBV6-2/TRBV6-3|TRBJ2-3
ATIPSGSTDTQY
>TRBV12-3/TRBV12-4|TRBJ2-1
ASRDLQATDEQF
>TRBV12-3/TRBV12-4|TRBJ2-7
ASSPTGSTKEQY
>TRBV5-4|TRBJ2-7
ASSPRQGSYEQY
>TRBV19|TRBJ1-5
ASAGLRQPQH
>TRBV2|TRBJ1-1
ASSDRGITEAF
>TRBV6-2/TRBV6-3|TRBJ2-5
ASSYSPFDGSQETQY
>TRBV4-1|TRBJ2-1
ASSLRLAGGNNEQF
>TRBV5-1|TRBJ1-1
ASSGSYTEEAF
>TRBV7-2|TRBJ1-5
ASSIGEDQPQH
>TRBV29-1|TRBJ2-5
SVKLGDQETQY
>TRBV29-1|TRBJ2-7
SVTSGMDEQY
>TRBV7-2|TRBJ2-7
ASSFRSGRTSEQY
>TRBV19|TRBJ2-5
ASSPEKETQY
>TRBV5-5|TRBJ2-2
ASSVGAGTGDTGELF
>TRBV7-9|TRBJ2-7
ASSLAAGAGSYEQY
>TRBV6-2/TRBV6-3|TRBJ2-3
ASSRTSVADTQY
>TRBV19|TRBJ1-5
ASSLGLWGQVPTFNQPQH
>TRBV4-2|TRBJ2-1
ASSPTGGEQF
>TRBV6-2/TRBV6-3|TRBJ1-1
ASIFRENMNTEAF
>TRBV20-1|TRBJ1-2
SAETGYDPRANYGYT
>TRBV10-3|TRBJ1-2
AISEDRTYYGYT
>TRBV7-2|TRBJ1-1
ASSPRGWTEAF
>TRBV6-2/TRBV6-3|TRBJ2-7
ASSYLGTYEQY
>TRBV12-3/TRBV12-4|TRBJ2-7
ASSLGLASAH
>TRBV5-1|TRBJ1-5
ASSLDSGNQPQH
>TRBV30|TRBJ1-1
AYEGSLNTEAF
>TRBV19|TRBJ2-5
ASSSRPGQTLQETQY
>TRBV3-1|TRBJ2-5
ASSAQGGTQY
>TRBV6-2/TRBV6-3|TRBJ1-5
ASSYSWAGNQPQH
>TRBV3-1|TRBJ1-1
ASSSQHRNTEAF